The 13 T cell receptor beta chains reported below all come from one sample, sequenced in a study of cytomegalovirus exposure and HLA in healthy donors (dated by TCRdb to about 2017). Libraries were prepared through the immunoSEQ multiplex PCR assay. In TCRdb, the immuneACCESS table is reduced to in-frame sequences with V and J assigned. These tables do not hold every clone; where another copy was compared, an unresolved V gene accounts for under half, and the others remain unexplained. Recorded for this sample are some 250,000 clones; almost 90% of them occurred a single time. About 0.36% of the sample rests with the top ten. The sample comprised PBMCs. The receptor source for this set is a woman aged 18-35 years in good health and CMV-seronegative.

This rearrangement joins TRBV19 to TRBJ1-5; 10 bases are a match to TRBD1. After removal of 6 bases from V and 2 bases from J, the junction contained 10 bases not matched to a gene. Germline V CDR1 and CDR2: LNHDA, SQIVND (reference sequence). This CDR3 region has 17 residues. Here the CDR3 DNA reads TGTGCCAGTAGCATCCAGACCGGGACAGGGGGCAATCAGCCCCAGCATTTT. Residues: CASSIQTGTGGNQPQHF.

This clone has just a few counts. This sequence joins TRBV2 and TRBJ1-6, with 7 nucleotides matching TRBD1. V lost 6 bases, J lost 7 bases, and 6 bases stayed unmatched. The CDR3 is 14 residues long. Per germline, CDR1 SNHLY and CDR2 FYNNEI. The CDR3 loop is CASRRQGRNSPLHF. DNA for the CDR3: TGTGCCAGCAGGAGACAGGGTCGGAATTCACCCCTCCACTTT.

The CDR3 loop reads CASNRGTDTQYF. CDR3 coding DNA: TGCGCCAGCAACAGGGGCACAGATACGCAGTATTTT. The genes are TRBV5-1 and TRBJ2-3, with D possibly being TRBD1 (6 bases). Trimming stripped 6 bases from V and 1 base from J, with 6 bases between. The germline CDR1 and CDR2 sequences are SGHRS and YFSETQ. The CDR3 length is 12 residues. The full variable domain, completed using reference TRBV5-1 and TRBJ2-3, is KAGVTQTPRYLIKTRGQQVTLSCSPISGHRSVSWYQQTPGQGLQFLFEYFSETQRNKGNFPGRFSGRQFSNSRSEMNVSTLELGDSALYLCASNRGTDTQYFGPGTRLTVL.

The chain recombines TRBV27 with TRBJ2-7, with TRBD1 matching over 7 bases. The length of the CDR3 is 12 residues. Germline CDR1 and CDR2: MNHEY and SMNVEV (reference sequence). J lost 6 bases, V lost 5 bases, and 4 bases had no gene match. The CDR3 spells CASSTTGSEQYF. CDR3 coding DNA: TGTGCCAGCAGTACGACAGGGAGCGAGCAGTACTTC.

This clone appeared a few times. The chain combines TRBV4-1 with TRBJ1-1, with TRBD1 as a possible D gene (6 bases). V was cut by 1 base and J by 4 bases, with 13 bases left in between. CDR1 is MGHRA and CDR2 is YSYEKL in the germline V gene. This CDR3 is 15 amino acids long. CDR3 sequence: CASSQVDSTFTEAFF. The CDR3 nucleotides are TGCGCCAGCAGCCAAGTGGACAGCACCTTCACTGAAGCTTTCTTT.

This chain joins TRBV28 and TRBJ1-2; D might be TRBD1 (6 bases). The CDR3 contains 12 residues. The V gene lost 6 bases and the J gene lost 4 bases, with 9 bases spanning the gap. Germline lookup yields CDR1 MDHEN and CDR2 SYDVKM. CDR3 loop: CASRGASYGYTF. CDR3 in DNA: TGTGCCAGCAGGGGGGCTTCCTATGGCTACACCTTC.

This chain uses TRBV7-2 with TRBJ2-7; tentatively, D is TRBD2 (7 bases). The CDR3 sequence is 15 residues long. CDR1 is SGHTA and CDR2 is FQGNSA in the germline V gene. The V and J ends lost 3 bases and 3 bases respectively, with 15 bases between them. The CDR3 here is CASSLRGGGSYEQYV. For the CDR3, the DNA is TGTGCCAGCAGCTTGCGAGGCGGGGGCAGCTACGAGCAGTACGTC.

The rearrangement joins TRBV28 to TRBJ1-2, with 7 bases lining up with TRBD1. Looked up from germline, CDR1 is MDHEN and CDR2 is SYDVKM. Trimming took 6 bases from V and 4 from J; bases not matched to a gene: 17. There are 17 residues in the CDR3. The CDR3 here is CASSSTGQPGVIYGYTF. The CDR3 coding sequence is TGTGCCAGCAGCTCCACGGGACAGCCAGGGGTCATCTATGGCTACACCTTC.

The chain carries TRBV6-5 and TRBJ2-3; 9 bases match TRBD2. CDR1 and CDR2 from the germline V gene are MNHEY and SVGAGI. V lost 6 bases, J lost 3 bases, and 7 bases stayed unmatched. The CDR3 is 15 amino acids. CDR3 amino acids: CASRNSGGLTDTQYF. The CDR3 DNA sequence: TGTGCCAGCAGGAACAGCGGGGGGCTGACAGATACGCAGTATTTT.

The chain is built from TRBV21-1 and TRBJ2-7; the D call in the table, TRBD2, was not verified against the DNA. TRBV21-1 has pseudogene status. The CDR3 is made up of 16 amino acids. The chain's CDR3 is CASGGFTTVGTYEQYF. The DNA of the CDR3 is TGTGCCAGCGGGGGGTTTACGACAGTGGGGACCTACGAGCAGTACTTC.

The chain is built from TRBV5-4 and TRBJ2-1; D gene uncertain. CDR3 length: 13 residues. Trimming took off 7 bases at V and 5 bases at J, with 13 bases between the two ends. The germline V gene encodes CDR1 SGHNT and CDR2 YYREEE (reference sequence). CDR3 DNA sequence: TGTGCCAGCGGTCCTATGCGCAACAATGAGCAGTTCTTC. This translates into CASGPMRNNEQFF.

The genes are TRBV7-2 and TRBJ1-5, with TRBD1 matching 7 bases. V lost 0 bases, J lost 6 bases, and 5 bases stayed unmatched. CDR1 and CDR2 (germline): SGHTA, FQGNSA. This CDR3 has 15 amino acids. The DNA of the CDR3 is TGTGCCAGCAGCTTAGCAGGGGGCGCGATTCAGCCCCAGCATTTT. This gives the protein CASSLAGGAIQPQHF.

The V and J genes are TRBV5-4 and TRBJ1-6, with D possibly matching TRBD1 (5 bases). Trimming shortened V by 3 bases and J by 0 bases, and 13 bases separated the two germline ends. There are 17 residues in the CDR3. Germline-derived CDR1 and CDR2 are SGHNT and YYREEE (reference sequence). In nucleotides, the CDR3 is TGTGCCAGCAGCTCCATGGACAAGAGCTCCTATAATTCACCCCTCCACTTT. This encodes CASSSMDKSSYNSPLHF.